The clone carrying this TCR beta chain was detected only once. TCRdb keeps only in-frame clones here, not all; method: immunoSEQ multiplex PCR. The sample yields 150,000 to 200,000 clones, approximately 90% seen once. The sample comes from a study of blood T cell repertoires in COVID-19. Turning to the study itself: Acute and convalescent COVID-19 samples came from the United States, Italy and Spain.

The germline V gene has CDR1 LGHNT and CDR2 FRNRAP. The CDR3 covers 16 residues. V lost 1 base, J lost 4 bases, and 6 bases stayed unmatched. The receptor comes from a human donor in a cohort sampled during active COVID-19. J is TRBJ2-3 and V is TRBV12-5; 9 bases fit TRBD2. The sequenced sample was peripheral blood. DNA for the CDR3: TGTGCTAGTGGTTTGGGGTTAGCGGGGGCGGCAGATACGCAGTATTTT. Translated, it gives CASGLGLAGAADTQYF.